There are a few counts of the clone carrying this T cell receptor (beta chain). What it binds is not known. This sample was included in a study of T-cell reconstitution after alpha-beta-depleted transplantation in children. Germline loops: CDR1 MNHEY, CDR2 SVGAGI. This CDR3 region has 13 residues. V shed 0 bases and J shed 7 bases, with 8 bases lying between them. Construction of the TCRbeta library involved unique molecular identifiers. Via MiXCR, TCRdb re-called the PCR reads, giving one row per CDR3 protein. The sample consists of about 980,000 distinct CDR3 sequences, about 30% of them appearing once. The study's findings and limits: Two months or so post-transplant, alpha-beta T cells reportedly derived from several hundred expanded graft clones. The study traced high day-60 TCRbeta diversity in some patients to surviving recipient T cells and thymic progenitors. Newly generated T cells supplied most T-cell counts and diversity one year post-transplant.

This clonotype originated in a boy in the first two years of life who had a stem cell transplant for SCID, so the T cells may come from the graft donor. This specimen was PBMCs, mostly from graft donor cells, taken 360 days after TCRalphabeta/CD19-depleted stem cell transplant. V usage is TRBV6-5 and J usage is TRBJ2-3; D possibly corresponds to TRBD1 (6 bases). The CDR3 DNA is TGTGCCAGCAGTTACTCAGGGGGAAATACGCAGTATTTT. Its translation: CASSYSGGNTQYF.